This T cell receptor (beta chain) was recorded in a study of T-cell memory formation after mild COVID-19. Findings and caveats of the study: Shrinking CD4+ clones resided mostly in CM and EM, and CD8+ ones in EMRA.

Only a few counts were recorded for this clonotype. No antigen is known for it. The CDR3 runs 14 residues. V was trimmed by 2 bases and J by 1 base, leaving 11 bases between them. Germline V CDR1 and CDR2: DFQATT, SNEGSKA (reference sequence). One entry per CDR3 protein, called by TCRdb with MiXCR from the 5' RACE reads. The data hold 200,000 to 250,000 distinct CDR3 sequences, with 8% to 9.5% observed a single time. This clonotype was obtained from a young man who had mild COVID-19 (a few samples of this study predate the infection). Cell type and time point are not known. The specimen was PBMCs or a T cell subset sorted from them (not recorded which). The rearrangement uses TRBV20-1 and TRBJ1-1; D ambiguous. CDR3: CSARPKFRNTEAFF. The CDR3 coding sequence is TGCAGTGCTAGACCCAAATTTAGGAACACTGAAGCTTTCTTT.